The sequence of this T cell receptor beta chain was determined in a study of blood T cell repertoires in COVID-19 (TCRdb year 2020). In terms of the full investigation: The collaborator samples originated in the United States, Italy and Spain and spanned the acute and convalescent phases of COVID-19. The prospective study material was composed of cDNA or gDNA derived from T cells, B-cell-depleted T cells, or PBMCs. The dataset comprised deeply sampled blood TCRbeta repertoires from subjects exposed to, actively infected with, or recovered from COVID-19. The repertoires were made available in a free public database intended to serve as a resource for research on the immune response to SARS-CoV-2. The samples were drawn from the first 160 participants of the ongoing ImmuneRACE study and from 1,200 or so subjects provided by 6 global collaborators. Nearly every sample came with metadata listing a de-identified subject ID, COVID-19 status, age in years and sex. Where available, HLA class I and class II types were taken from metadata supplied by the sample provider and were not determined by assay-based typing. The research as a whole found: The quantity of clinical and demographic metadata differed by source and by participant and was supplied without curation.

As encoded in the germline V gene, CDR1 is SGHAT while CDR2 is FQNNGV. Measured from the cysteine to the phenylalanine, the CDR3 is 13 residues long. Of the read, only the CDR3 DNA is kept; its 39 bases are in frame from base 1. The V end loses 4 bases and the J end loses 9 bases, and a stretch of 13 bases separates them. TCRbeta CDR3 regions were amplified from genomic DNA using the immunoSEQ Assay, a bias-controlled multiplex PCR. The source study handled its data this way. Within the assay, amplification of reference gene primers was used to estimate how many nucleated cells each sample contained. To quantify the absolute abundance of each unique TCRbeta CDR3 rearrangement, sequence reads were collapsed and filtered. For each sample, productive Simpson clonality was calculated as the square root of Simpson's diversity index over productive rearrangements. The immuneACCESS repertoire file appears here via TCRdb, limited to in-frame rearrangements. These files lack a portion of the clones; in checked studies, under half of the deficit traces to unresolved V genes, and the cause of the others is not known. That table supplies the V and J calls and clone size; D and trimming were determined from the DNA. The sample table records about 68,000 clones; 75% to 85% of these occur just once. Clones ranked in the top ten supply roughly 43% of the sample.

Concerning this clone: The antigen it binds to is not known. Base qualities are not recorded, but no much larger clone differs from it by a single base.

The collaborating institutions used their own protocols to collect whole blood in K2EDTA tubes. For TCRbeta analysis, collaborators shipped samples as frozen whole blood, isolated PBMCs, or DNA extracted from either of those sample types. This receptor chain uses TRBV11-2 and TRBJ2-1; the D gene identity is not certain. Source material: peripheral blood. The TCR sequence derives from an elderly man with acute or convalescent COVID-19. The DNA is TGTGCCAGCAGCTCCCAACCAGACACTGAGCAGTTCTTC. Protein translation: CASSSQPDTEQFF. The full variable domain, completed from the reference TRBV11-2 and TRBJ2-1 proteins outside the CDR3, reads EAGVAQSPRYKIIEKRQSVAFWCNPISGHATLYWYQQILGQGPKLLIQFQNNGVVDDSQLPKDRFSAERLKGVDSTLKIQPAKLEDSAVYLCASSSQPDTEQFFGPGTRLTVL.